This is a list of T cell receptor beta chains from one sample in a study of T-cell reconstitution after alpha-beta-depleted transplantation in children. TCRdb analysed the PCR reads with MiXCR anew, one entry per CDR3 protein. The sample yields some 110,000 distinct CDR3 sequences, around a tenth seen once. Material: PBMCs, obtained before TCRalphabeta/CD19-depleted stem cell transplant. These receptors were collected from a boy under 10 years old with acute lymphoblastic leukemia, due to receive a stem cell transplant. Both conserved end residues are part of each CDR3. The D gene is left open where the match is weak. A row's size may be missing; if present it is once, few, many or a size class.

few | . | TRBJ1-2 | TRBV6-5 | TGTGCCAGCAGTTACTACCGCGGGACATTTAGCGGCTATGGCTACACCTTC | CASSYYRGTFSGYGYTF
. | . | TRBJ2-1 | TRBV23-1 | TGCGCCAGCAGTCAATGGACGCCACAGACCTACAATGAGCAGTTCTTC | CASSQWTPQTYNEQFF
. | . | TRBJ2-3 | TRBV29-1 | TGCAGCGCCGACTACAGGGCCACAGATACGCAGAATTTT | CSADYRATDTQNF
few | . | TRBJ1-1 | TRBV19 | TGTGCCAGTAAAAAGGGCTCAAACACTGAAGCTTTCTTT | CASKKGSNTEAFF
few | . | TRBJ2-1 | TRBV28 | TGTGCCAGCAGTTTTTTGAGTGCTGCCTACAATGAGCAGTTCTTC | CASSFLSAAYNEQFF
many | TRBD1 | TRBJ2-2 | TRBV25-1 | TGTGCCAGCGGGGAACAGGGGGCTCGCACCGGGGAGCTGTTTTTT | CASGEQGARTGELFF
. | . | TRBJ2-3 | TRBV14 | TGTGCCAGCAGCCAATGGGACACCTACACAGATACGCAGTATTTT | CASSQWDTYTDTQYF
few | . | TRBJ2-7 | TRBV20-1 | TGCAGTGCTAGAGGTTTTAGCGAGAGGAGCTCCTACGAGCAGTACTTC | CSARGFSERSSYEQYF
. | . | TRBJ1-1 | TRBV7-9 | TGTGCCAGCAGCCGCCTTATGAACACTGAAGCTTTCTTT | CASSRLMNTEAFF
many | TRBD2 | TRBJ2-3 | TRBV5-1 | TGCGCCAGCAGCTGGGGGGGAGATACGCAGTATTTT | CASSWGGDTQYF
few | . | TRBJ1-6 | TRBV6-1 | TGTGCCGCCCGGGACGGTTATAATTCACCCCTCCACTTT | CAARDGYNSPLHF
. | . | TRBJ2-6 | TRBV28 | TGTGCCAGCAGTTCTGGGGCCAACGTCCTGACTTTC | CASSSGANVLTF